Presented here are 25 T cell receptor beta chains from one specimen sequenced in a study of blood T cell repertoires in COVID-19. The method was immunoSEQ multiplex PCR; TCRdb's version includes in-frame clones alone and lacks a portion of them. The repertoire holds a few hundred thousand clones, 70% to 90% seen once, with around 3% in the top ten. Sequencing was done on a sample of peripheral blood. The source of these receptors is a woman in her twenties or thirties with COVID-19, enrolled during active disease.

The chain has TRBV3-1 (or the pseudogene TRBV3-2) and TRBJ2-3; D might be TRBD1 (6 bases). With 10 bases removed from V and 10 bases from J, the gap between germline ends came to 18 bases. Germline assignment: CDR1 LGHDT and CDR2 YNNKEL (reference sequence). The CDR3 is made up of 12 amino acids. The CDR3 loop is CATGQPRSAQYF. As DNA, the CDR3 is TGTGCCACAGGACAGCCCCGTAGTGCGCAGTATTTT.

The V and J genes are TRBV15 and TRBJ2-5, with 9 bases that match TRBD1. The V gene's germline CDR1 is LNHNV and CDR2 YYDKDF (reference sequence). The CDR3 has 14 residues. V lost 8 bases and J lost 2; bases outside the gene matches: 6. The CDR3 reads CATGGDRVQETQYF. In DNA, the CDR3 is TGTGCCACCGGGGGGGACAGGGTACAAGAGACCCAGTACTTC.

The chain joins TRBV7-9 to TRBJ2-7, with TRBD1 matching 11 bases. Losses at the gene ends were 5 bases for V and 0 bases for J; bases not matched to a gene: 9. The V gene's germline CDR1 is SEHNR and CDR2 FQNEAQ (reference sequence). This CDR3 comprises 17 residues. CDR3 loop: CASSPDRGRGYSYEQYF. CDR3 DNA sequence: TGTGCCAGCAGCCCGGACAGGGGGCGAGGATACTCCTACGAGCAGTACTTC.

This chain uses TRBV7-9 with TRBJ2-1, with a possible D match to TRBD2 (6 bases). Germline values: CDR1 SEHNR, CDR2 FQNEAQ (reference sequence). The V and J ends lost 5 bases and 4 bases respectively, with 18 bases between them. This CDR3 is built from 16 residues. The CDR3 sequence: CASSPPTGGGYNEQFF. CDR3 coding DNA: TGTGCCAGCAGCCCACCCACCGGAGGAGGGTACAATGAGCAGTTCTTC.

The rearrangement joins TRBV5-5 to TRBJ1-1, with a weak D call TRBD1 (5 bases). Germline V gene data show CDR1 as SGHKS and CDR2 as YYEKEE (reference sequence). The length of the CDR3 is 14 residues. V was shortened by 1 base and J by 11 bases, with 18 bases between the two germline ends. The CDR3 DNA sequence: TGTGCCAGCAGCTTGCGGGTCTTAGAAGGGACTGCTTTCTTT. This translates into CASSLRVLEGTAFF. Full variable domain (remainder filled in from reference TRBV5-5 and TRBJ1-1): DAGVTQSPTHLIKTRGQQVTLRCSPISGHKSVSWYQQVLGQGPQFIFQYYEKEERGRGNFPDRFSARQFPNYSSELNVNALLLGDSALYLCASSLRVLEGTAFFGQGTRLTVV.

The chain recombines TRBV7-6 with TRBJ2-2; TRBD2 might be the D (5 bases). The CDR3 spans 15 residues. Between the trimmed V and J ends, which lost 0 bases and 7 bases, there was a span of 12 bases. Germline CDR1 SGHVS, CDR2 FNYEAQ. The CDR3 DNA follows: TGTGCCAGCAGCTTAGCTCCGGGAAAGGGCGGGGAGCTGTTTTTT. The encoded protein is CASSLAPGKGGELFF.

This chain links TRBV7-8 with TRBJ1-2; 10 bases are a match to TRBD1. V trimming: 4 bases; J trimming: 7 bases; junction bases outside the gene matches: 6. The CDR3 is 14 residues long. CDR1 is SGHVS and CDR2 is FQNEAQ in the germline V gene. The CDR3 is CASSSAGTGAGYTF. DNA of the CDR3: TGTGCCAGCAGCTCAGCCGGGACAGGGGCTGGCTACACCTTC.

The chain joins TRBV6-5 to TRBJ1-2; D ambiguous. The CDR3 length is 13 residues. Deletions cut 5 bases from V and 4 bases from J, with 11 bases between. Germline values: CDR1 MNHEY, CDR2 SVGAGI. The CDR3 is CASSPSLGYGYTF. The CDR3 DNA reads as TGTGCCAGCAGTCCGAGCCTTGGCTATGGCTACACCTTC.

This clone was seen only a few times. The chain is built from TRBV10-3 and TRBJ1-1; 10 nucleotides align to TRBD1. Trimming at V came to 6 bases and at J to 8 bases, leaving 12 bases not matched to a gene. The CDR3 has 15 amino acids. Per the germline V gene, CDR1 is ENHRY and CDR2 is SYGVKD. CDR3 sequence reads: CAIRDQLTGGGEAFF. As DNA, the CDR3 is TGTGCCATCAGGGACCAATTGACAGGGGGCGGGGAAGCTTTCTTT.

The rearrangement joins TRBV7-2 to TRBJ1-1, with D tentatively TRBD1 (5 bases). V was pared by 6 bases and J by 4 bases, with 12 bases between. In germline, CDR1 is SGHTA, CDR2 FQGNSA. The CDR3 runs to 13 residues. Written as DNA, the CDR3 is TGTGCCAGCAGTTCCTCAGGGCCCACTGAAGCTTTCTTT. Translating it yields CASSSSGPTEAFF.

The chain combines TRBV19 with TRBJ2-1; D possibly corresponds to TRBD1 (6 bases). Germline V gives CDR1 LNHDA, CDR2 SQIVND (reference sequence). The V and J ends lost 4 bases and 2 bases respectively, with 15 bases between them. The CDR3 sequence is 16 residues long. DNA of the CDR3: TGTGCCAGTAGTAAAGGTGGGGGCGTCACCTACAATGAGCAGTTCTTC. It translates to CASSKGGGVTYNEQFF.

V and J are TRBV3-1 (or the pseudogene TRBV3-2) and TRBJ2-1, with D possibly TRBD2 on 5 matching bases. V lost 1 base and J lost 10, with 8 bases in between. Germline CDR1 reads LGHDT; CDR2 reads YNNKEL (reference sequence). CDR3 size: 12 residues. CDR3 nucleotide sequence: TGTGCCAGCAGCCAAGTAAGCGGAGAGCAGTTCTTC. This encodes CASSQVSGEQFF.

The rearrangement uses TRBV2 and TRBJ1-2; 8 positions match TRBD1. This CDR3 is built from 15 residues. Unmatched junction bases numbered 6, after V lost 2 bases and J lost 4 bases. Germline V lookup: CDR1 SNHLY, CDR2 FYNNEI. DNA for the CDR3: TGTGCCAGCAGTGAACTATCCGGGACAGGCTATGGCTACACCTTC. Residues: CASSELSGTGYGYTF.

This sequence joins TRBV19 and TRBJ1-1; D ambiguous. The CDR3 extends over 14 amino acids. Trimming took off 5 bases at V and 3 bases at J, with 13 bases between the two ends. Germline CDR1 is LNHDA and CDR2 is SQIVND (reference sequence). CDR3 region: CASSPFSADTEAFF. The CDR3 DNA reads TGTGCCAGTAGTCCTTTTAGTGCGGACACTGAAGCTTTCTTT.

The table lists this clone with a few counts. V is TRBV3-1 (or the pseudogene TRBV3-2) and J is TRBJ1-1; 10 nucleotides agree with TRBD1. The length of the CDR3 is 15 residues. Per germline, CDR1 LGHDT and CDR2 YNNKEL (reference sequence). The trim removed 0 bases at V and 10 bases at J, leaving 8 bases unmatched. The chain's CDR3 is CASSQDGDRGLVAFF. In nucleotides, the CDR3 is TGTGCCAGCAGCCAAGATGGAGACAGGGGGCTGGTAGCTTTCTTT.

The V gene is TRBV10-1, the J gene TRBJ2-3, with 11 nucleotides matching TRBD2. Losses at the gene ends were 6 bases for V and 2 bases for J; bases not matched to a gene: 7. Germline CDR1 reads WNHNN; CDR2 reads SYGVQD (reference sequence). The CDR3 is made up of 16 amino acids. The DNA for the CDR3 is TGCGCCAGCAGATGGGCTAGCGGGAGGCCCACAGATACGCAGTATTTT. It codes for CASRWASGRPTDTQYF.

This clone turned up a few times. The chain employs TRBV10-1 and TRBJ1-5; D remains unclear. This CDR3 is built from 15 residues. Germline lookup yields CDR1 WNHNN and CDR2 SYGVQD (reference sequence). V was clipped by 11 bases and J by 1 base, with 18 bases between them. CDR3 DNA: TGCGCCGGTGGGGAGGGTCGGTGGAGCAATCAGCCCCAGCATTTT. It translates to CAGGEGRWSNQPQHF.

The chain couples TRBV11-3 to TRBJ2-5, with TRBD1 matching 7 bases. V lost 1 base, J lost 5 bases, and 7 bases stayed unmatched. Germline CDR1 reads SGHNT; CDR2 reads YENEEA. The CDR3 loop spans 15 amino acids. Written as DNA, the CDR3 is TGTGCCAGCAGCTTAGGGCAGGGGGAGTTTGAGACCCAGTACTTC. The encoded protein is CASSLGQGEFETQYF.

This clone has a single count. The chain combines TRBV4-3 with TRBJ2-1; TRBD2 aligns across 8 bases. Germline V gene sequence: CDR1 LGHNA, CDR2 YSLEER. V lost 1 base, J lost 4 bases, and 15 bases stayed unmatched. CDR3 size: 19 residues. CDR3 in DNA: TGCGCCAGCAGCCAAGTAGTAGGAAGCGGGGGACCCTTATACAATGAGCAGTTCTTC. It translates to CASSQVVGSGGPLYNEQFF.

The chain has TRBV11-3 and TRBJ1-2; TRBD1 matches at 8 bases. This CDR3 has 12 residues. The V gene end was trimmed by 4 bases and the J gene end by 8 bases; junction bases not matched to a gene: 3. Per the germline V gene, CDR1 is SGHNT and CDR2 is YENEEA. The CDR3 protein is CASSSNRGGYTF. CDR3 nucleotide sequence: TGTGCCAGCAGCTCAAACAGGGGGGGCTACACCTTC.

The rearrangement uses TRBV24-1 and TRBJ1-2, with 7 nucleotides matching TRBD1. With V trimmed by 3 bases and J by 7 bases, 16 bases remained unmatched. The CDR3 loop spans 17 amino acids. Germline V gene lookup returns CDR1 KGHDR and CDR2 SFDVKD. DNA for the CDR3: TGTGCCACCAGTGATCCCCTTCGGGGACAGAGCAAATCTGGCTACACCTTC. Its translation is CATSDPLRGQSKSGYTF.

In regard to this clone: The same CDR3 arises from other DNA sequences in this sample as well. The chain joins TRBV2 to TRBJ1-1, with D hard to call. V gave up 4 bases and J gave up 1 base, with 4 bases separating them. The CDR3 extends over 12 amino acids. From germline, CDR1 is SNHLY and CDR2 FYNNEI. Here the CDR3 DNA reads TGTGCCAGCAGTGGTCAGAACACTGAAGCTTTCTTT. This encodes CASSGQNTEAFF.

The table lists this clone with a count of one. In nucleotides, the CDR3 is TGTGCCAGCAGTTCCGTAGCGGGGGGCGGCACAGATACGCAGTATTTT. Translation gives CASSSVAGGGTDTQYF. This chain connects TRBV27 to TRBJ2-3; 10 bases are shared with TRBD2. Trimming cost V 4 bases and J 1 base; bases outside gene matches: 5. The germline CDR1 and CDR2 sequences are MNHEY and SMNVEV (reference sequence). The CDR3 has 16 amino acids.

The V call is TRBV19, the J call TRBJ2-1; 11 bases are a match to TRBD2. This CDR3 has 17 amino acids. Per germline, CDR1 LNHDA and CDR2 SQIVND (reference sequence). J was trimmed by 8 bases and V by 7 bases; bases with no gene match: 16. The CDR3 loop reads CASTRSHSGRALDEQFF. In nucleotides, the CDR3 is TGTGCCAGTACCCGATCCCATAGCGGGAGGGCTTTAGATGAGCAGTTCTTC.

The chain carries TRBV28 and TRBJ2-5; 10 bases map to TRBD1. This CDR3 is built from 16 residues. V gave up 5 bases and J gave up 1 base; unmatched junction bases: 7. Germline V gene lookup returns CDR1 MDHEN and CDR2 SYDVKM. The CDR3 DNA follows: TGTGCCAGCAGTCCCGCGGGACAGGGGCCCCAAGAGACCCAGTACTTC. Translation: CASSPAGQGPQETQYF.